The T cell receptor (beta chain) under discussion was sequenced for a study of molecular identifiers for immune sequencing clone quantification. CDR1 and CDR2 (germline): GTSNPN, SVGIG (reference sequence). Trimming stripped 1 base from V and 1 base from J, with 9 bases between. This CDR3 comprises 14 residues. Sorted naive CD8 T cells, roughly 20,000 to 1,100,000, were sequenced from 10%, 30% or 50% RNA. As CD8+CD4-CCR7+CD45RA+ cells, naive CD8 T cells were sorted. The bulk TCR libraries were made with methods described before and with listed TCR primers. MiXCR, applied by TCRdb to the PCR reads, yields one record per CDR3 protein. Here the sample spans a few hundred thousand distinct CDR3 sequences, around 23% being singletons.

The sequencing input was naive CD8+ T cells from blood, with Jurkat cell RNA spiked in. This sample's subset: FACS-sorted CD8+CD4-CCR7+CD45RA+ naive T cells. This chain uses TRBV30 with TRBJ2-3, with a weak D call TRBD2 (5 bases). The sequence was collected from a human donor in good health. Some libraries in this study had Jurkat cell RNA spiked in. As DNA, the CDR3 is TGTGCCTGGAGTGGCCCAGCGGGCACAGATACGCAGTATTTT. Translation: CAWSGPAGTDTQYF.